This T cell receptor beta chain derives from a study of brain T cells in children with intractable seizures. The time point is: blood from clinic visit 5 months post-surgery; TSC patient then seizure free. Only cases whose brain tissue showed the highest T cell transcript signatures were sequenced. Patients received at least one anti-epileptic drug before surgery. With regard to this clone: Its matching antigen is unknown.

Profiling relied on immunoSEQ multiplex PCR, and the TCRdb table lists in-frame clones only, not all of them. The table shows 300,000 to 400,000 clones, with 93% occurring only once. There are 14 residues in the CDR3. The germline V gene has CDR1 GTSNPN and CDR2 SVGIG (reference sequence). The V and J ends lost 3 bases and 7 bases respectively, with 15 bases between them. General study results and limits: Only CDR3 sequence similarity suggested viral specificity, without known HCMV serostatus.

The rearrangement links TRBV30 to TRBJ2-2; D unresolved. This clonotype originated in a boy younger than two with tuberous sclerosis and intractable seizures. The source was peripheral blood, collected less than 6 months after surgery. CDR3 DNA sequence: TGTGCCTGGAGAAAACTGACAACCGGCGGGGAGCTGTTTTTT. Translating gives CAWRKLTTGGELFF.